The next 14 T cell receptor beta chains were all read from a single sample in a study of T cells in Graves' hyperthyroidism and ophthalmopathy. RNA transcripts yielded amplified TCR beta CDR3 regions. HTBI primers were used for first-round RT-PCR of the TCR CDR3. TCRdb reanalysed the multiplex PCR reads using MiXCR and keeps one entry per CDR3 protein. The top ten hold approximately 25% of the sample, which has 380,000 or so distinct CDR3 sequences, approximately 15% seen once. What was sequenced was blood. The receptors were gathered from a woman younger than 45 with Graves' hyperthyroidism.

Many counts were recorded for this clonotype. The CDR3 coding sequence is TGCAGTGCTAGAGTGCCCCTAGACAGACAATACGAGCAGTACTTC. Its protein product is CSARVPLDRQYEQYF. The chain employs TRBV20-1 and TRBJ2-7, with a weak D call TRBD1 (5 bases). The CDR3 contains 15 residues. Germline V gives CDR1 DFQATT, CDR2 SNEGSKA (reference sequence). The V end lost 1 base, the J end lost 4 bases, and 17 bases lay between the germline ends.

This chain links TRBV2 with TRBJ2-2; no reliable D call. Germline V gives CDR1 SNHLY, CDR2 FYNNEI. Trimming pared 5 bases from V and 3 bases from J, leaving 7 bases between. The CDR3 sequence is 13 residues long. The DNA of the CDR3 is TGTGCCAGCAGTTGGACCGACACCGGGGAGCTGTTTTTT. It translates to CASSWTDTGELFF.

This clonotype was seen repeatedly, ten times or more. The chain uses TRBV20-1 and TRBJ2-2, with 7 nucleotides matching TRBD2. Germline V CDR1 and CDR2: DFQATT, SNEGSKA (reference sequence). The CDR3 runs 15 residues. The V segment lost 6 bases and the J segment 5 bases; nucleotides outside the gene matches: 12. The DNA for the CDR3 is TGCAGTGCCTCAACATTCAGCGGGACTACCGGGGAGCTGTTTTTT. It yields the protein CSASTFSGTTGELFF.

This clonotype has a handful of counts. CDR3 amino acids: CASSGTGTRGNTQYF. In DNA form, the CDR3 reads TGCGCCAGCAGCGGCACCGGGACTAGAGGTAATACGCAGTATTTT. J is TRBJ2-3 and V is TRBV5-1, with 8 bases that match TRBD2. The CDR3 sequence is 15 residues long. Germline trimming cut 4 bases from V and 7 bases from J; bases unmatched to any gene: 11. Looked up from germline, CDR1 is SGHRS and CDR2 is YFSETQ.

This CDR3 reads CSASRTGVDTQYF. Here the CDR3 DNA reads TGCAGTGCTAGCCGGACAGGGGTGGATACGCAGTATTTT. The rearrangement uses TRBV20-1 and TRBJ2-3, with TRBD1 identical over 9 bases. V was clipped by 3 bases and J by 6 bases; unmatched bases: 4. Germline lookup yields CDR1 DFQATT and CDR2 SNEGSKA (reference sequence). This CDR3 comprises 13 residues.

V is TRBV20-1 and J is TRBJ1-1, with a tentative D call TRBD1 (6 bases). Deletions cut 6 bases from V and 4 bases from J, with 18 bases between. Germline lookup yields CDR1 DFQATT and CDR2 SNEGSKA (reference sequence). The CDR3 is made up of 14 amino acids. Written as DNA, the CDR3 is TGCAGTGCGCCCAAAGGGGGAACCTTCACTGAAGCTTTCTTT. Translation: CSAPKGGTFTEAFF.

This clonotype was detected ten times or more. The J gene is TRBJ1-5, the V gene TRBV6-1, with a weak D call TRBD1 (5 bases). CDR3 length equals 14 residues. V was shortened by 6 bases and J by 7 bases, with 16 bases between the two germline ends. Germline CDR1 reads MNHNS; CDR2 reads SASEGT. The CDR3 protein is CASRDQGPGQPQHF. In nucleotides, the CDR3 is TGTGCCAGCAGGGATCAGGGACCCGGGCAGCCCCAGCATTTT.

This clonotype has ten or more counts. The CDR3 sequence: CASSLISGYEAFF. CDR3 sequence (DNA): TGTGCCAGCAGTTTAATATCGGGCTATGAAGCTTTCTTT. V is TRBV27 and J is TRBJ1-1; no definite D call. This CDR3 has 13 residues. Trimming pared 2 bases from V and 7 bases from J, leaving 11 bases between. The germline gives CDR1 MNHEY, CDR2 SMNVEV (reference sequence).

In its sample, this clonotype was seen many times. The chain has TRBV12-3 or TRBV12-4 and TRBJ2-2, with D maybe TRBD2 (6 bases). CDR3 length: 12 amino acids. V lost 3 bases, J lost 9 bases, and 8 bases lay in between. CDR3 sequence (DNA): TGTGCCAGCAGTTTCCGGGGGTGGGAGCTGTTTTTT. Translating it yields CASSFRGWELFF.

This clonotype was picked up a small number of times. V and J are TRBV19 and TRBJ2-2; D might be TRBD1 or TRBD2, each matching 5 bases. This CDR3 has 15 residues. Trimming took 8 bases from V and 6 from J, leaving 19 bases between them. Per the germline V gene, CDR1 is LNHDA and CDR2 is SQIVND (reference sequence). In nucleotides, the CDR3 is TGTGCCAGTGGACAACTCGGGGCCGGCGCCGGGGAGCTGTTTTTT. Its translation: CASGQLGAGAGELFF.

This clonotype was recorded at least ten times. The chain is built from TRBV30 and TRBJ2-7; 13 nucleotides match TRBD2. V was pared by 2 bases and J by 3 bases, with 4 bases of the junction left unmatched. CDR1 is GTSNPN and CDR2 is SVGIG in the germline V gene (reference sequence). This CDR3 region has 15 residues. The CDR3 loop reads CAWSSWTSGSYEQYF. CDR3 bases: TGTGCCTGGAGTTCTTGGACTAGCGGGAGCTACGAGCAGTACTTC.

This clonotype was seen repeatedly, ten times or more. The rearrangement links TRBV20-1 to TRBJ2-1, with D perhaps given as TRBD1 or TRBD2 (5 bases each). Germline V gives CDR1 DFQATT, CDR2 SNEGSKA (reference sequence). Trimming left V 5 bases short and J 5 bases short, with 16 bases between. This CDR3 spans 14 amino acids. This chain's CDR3 is CSAFRGRGNNEQFF. DNA of the CDR3: TGCAGTGCTTTTCGTGGACGGGGCAACAATGAGCAGTTCTTC.

This clonotype was detected ten times or more. The chain carries TRBV20-1 and TRBJ2-7; 8 bases align to TRBD1. The trim removed 4 bases at V and 2 bases at J, leaving 7 bases unmatched. Germline V gene data show CDR1 as DFQATT and CDR2 as SNEGSKA (reference sequence). CDR3 size: 14 residues. The CDR3 DNA follows: TGCAGTGCTATCTCCGGGACAGGCACCTACGAGCAGTACTTC. Its protein is CSAISGTGTYEQYF.

This clonotype has at least ten counts. V usage is TRBV28 and J usage is TRBJ2-1; the D is unclear. Per germline, CDR1 MDHEN and CDR2 SYDVKM. Trimming pared 6 bases from V and 3 bases from J, leaving 9 bases between. The CDR3 covers 13 residues. This CDR3 is CASSPTLYNEQFF. CDR3 bases: TGTGCCAGCAGCCCCACACTCTACAATGAGCAGTTCTTC.